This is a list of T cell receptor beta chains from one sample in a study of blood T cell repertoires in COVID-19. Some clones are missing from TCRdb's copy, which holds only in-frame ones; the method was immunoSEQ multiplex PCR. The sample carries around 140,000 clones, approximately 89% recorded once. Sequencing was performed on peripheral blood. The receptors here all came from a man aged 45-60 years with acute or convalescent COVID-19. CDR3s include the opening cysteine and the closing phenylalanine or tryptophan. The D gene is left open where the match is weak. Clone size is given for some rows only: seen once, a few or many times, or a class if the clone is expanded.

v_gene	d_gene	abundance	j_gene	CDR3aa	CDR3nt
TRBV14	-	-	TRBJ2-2	CASSQVDTGELFF	TGTGCCAGCAGCCAAGTAGATACCGGGGAGCTGTTTTTT
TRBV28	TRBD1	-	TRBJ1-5	CASSPGGRDSNQPQHF	TGTGCCAGCAGTCCAGGGGGCCGGGATAGCAATCAGCCCCAGCATTTT
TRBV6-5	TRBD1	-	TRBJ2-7	CASLNRGSYEQYF	TGTGCCAGCCTTAACAGGGGGTCCTACGAGCAGTACTTC
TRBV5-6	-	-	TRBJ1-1	CASSPPSGGMNTEAFF	TGTGCCAGCAGCCCCCCGTCGGGCGGGATGAACACTGAAGCTTTCTTT
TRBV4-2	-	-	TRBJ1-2	CASSRVGTKDYTF	TGTGCCAGCAGCCGGGTCGGGACAAAGGACTACACCTTC
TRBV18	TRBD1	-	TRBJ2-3	CASSTGQGGDTQYF	TGTGCCAGCTCAACGGGACAGGGGGGAGATACGCAGTATTTT
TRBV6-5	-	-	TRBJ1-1	CASTPYTEAFF	TGTGCCAGCACCCCTTACACTGAAGCTTTCTTT
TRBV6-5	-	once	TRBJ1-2	CASSSLSVYGYTF	TGTGCCAGCAGTTCCCTTTCGGTCTATGGCTACACCTTC
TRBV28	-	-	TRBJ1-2	CASSYSRSYGYTF	TGTGCCAGCAGTTACTCGAGAAGCTATGGCTACACCTTC
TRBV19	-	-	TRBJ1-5	CASSSTRGQPQHF	TGTGCCAGTAGTAGCACCAGGGGTCAGCCCCAGCATTTT
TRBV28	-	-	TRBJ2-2	CASTRRTAGGAGELFF	TGTGCCAGCACCCGGAGGACTGCCGGCGGCGCCGGGGAGCTGTTTTTT
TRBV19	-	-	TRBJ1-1	CASSLEMNTEAFF	TGTGCCAGTAGTTTGGAGATGAACACTGAAGCTTTCTTT
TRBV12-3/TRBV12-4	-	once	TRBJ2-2	CASSTTDGELFF	TGTGCCAGCAGTACGACAGACGGGGAGCTGTTTTTT
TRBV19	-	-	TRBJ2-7	CASSTSMGLYEQYF	TGTGCCAGTAGTACCTCCATGGGGCTCTACGAGCAGTACTTC
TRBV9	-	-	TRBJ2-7	CASSVDHSSYEQYF	TGTGCCAGCAGCGTAGACCACAGCTCCTACGAGCAGTACTTC
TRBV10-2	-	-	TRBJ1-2	CASSYENYGYTF	TGCGCCAGCAGCTATGAAAACTATGGCTACACCTTC
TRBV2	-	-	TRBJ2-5	CASSIGGGMETQYF	TGTGCCAGCAGTATAGGGGGGGGGATGGAGACCCAGTACTTC